Detailed here is one T cell receptor (beta chain). The antigen is undetermined. The data belong to a study of high-grade serous ovarian cancer treatment subgroups. Repertoires were generated with immunoSEQ multiplex PCR, while TCRdb's copy carries only in-frame clones and drops some. The sample carries fewer than 20,000 clones, around 73% recorded once. The CDR3 is 15 amino acids. V was trimmed by 5 bases and J by 1 base, leaving 14 bases between them. Germline CDR1 and CDR2: LNHDA and SQIVND (reference sequence). Whole-study results and caveats: These tumor repertoires lack spatial information from bulk sequencing.

Tumor samples were taken before definitive surgery or chemotherapy. The V gene is TRBV19, the J gene TRBJ1-2; possibly TRBD1 for D (6 bases). Source material: tumor tissue. The TCR sequence derives from a human donor with high-grade serous ovarian cancer. The CDR3 here is CASSLDRRINYGYTF. CDR3 in DNA: TGTGCCAGTAGTCTCGACAGGAGAATTAACTATGGCTACACCTTC.